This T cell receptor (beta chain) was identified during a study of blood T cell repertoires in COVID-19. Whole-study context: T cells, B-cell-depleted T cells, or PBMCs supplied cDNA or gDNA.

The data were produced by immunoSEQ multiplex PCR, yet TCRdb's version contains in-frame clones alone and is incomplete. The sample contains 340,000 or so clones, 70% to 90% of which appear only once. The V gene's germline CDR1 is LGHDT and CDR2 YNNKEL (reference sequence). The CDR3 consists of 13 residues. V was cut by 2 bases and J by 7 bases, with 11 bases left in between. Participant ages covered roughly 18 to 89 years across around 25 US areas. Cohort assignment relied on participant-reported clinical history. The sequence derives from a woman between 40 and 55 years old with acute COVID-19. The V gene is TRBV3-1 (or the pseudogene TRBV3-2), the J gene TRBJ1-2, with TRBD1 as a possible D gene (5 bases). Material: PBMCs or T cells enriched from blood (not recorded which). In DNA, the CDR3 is TGTGCCAGCAGCCAACAGGGTATCGGTGGCTACACCTTC. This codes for CASSQQGIGGYTF.